The TCR beta chain described here comes from a study of molecular identifiers for immune sequencing clone quantification. From the PCR reads, TCRdb called clonotypes with MiXCR, one entry per CDR3 protein. The data hold about 500,000 distinct CDR3 sequences, with roughly 23% observed a single time. Per the germline V gene, CDR1 is MGHRA and CDR2 is YSYEKL. The CDR3 extends over 16 amino acids. V was pared by 3 bases and J by 6 bases, with 4 bases of the junction left unmatched. Sequences were obtained from naive CD8+ T cells from blood, with Jurkat cell RNA spiked in. The subset denotes: FACS-sorted CD8+CD4-CCR7+CD45RA+ naive T cells. The chain employs TRBV4-1 and TRBJ2-2; TRBD2 matches at 13 bases. The receptor comes from a human donor in good health. Some libraries in this study had Jurkat cell RNA spiked in. Here the CDR3 reads CASSQGLAGRSGELFF. DNA for the CDR3: TGCGCCAGCAGCCAGGGACTAGCGGGACGGTCCGGGGAGCTGTTTTTT.